This T cell receptor (beta chain) was sequenced during a study of human versus mouse CDR3 diversity and MHC coevolution. Notes on the study in general: Humans had the largest estimated TCR beta repertoire, 1.5 million to 2 million clonotypes.

The CDR3 runs to 15 residues. Germline CDR1 SEHNR, CDR2 FQNEAQ (reference sequence). V dropped 1 base and J dropped 3 bases, with 12 bases sitting between them. This table comes from immunoSEQ multiplex PCR, and its TCRdb copy is limited to in-frame clones, with some not included. The profile shows approximately 81,000 clones, around 95% of them singletons. Of note for this clone: What it recognizes is unknown.

What was sequenced was naive CD4+ T cells from blood. As to subset: CD45RO-negative CD62L-positive naive CD4 T cells. This clonotype was obtained from a person aged 25 to 75 in good health. The chain has TRBV7-9 and TRBJ1-2; D possibly corresponds to TRBD1 (6 bases). CDR3 DNA: TGTGCCAGCAGCTTAGGACAGGCTGTGGACTATGGCTACACCTTC. This codes for CASSLGQAVDYGYTF.